This T cell receptor beta chain was captured in a study of T-cell memory formation after mild COVID-19. Overall study results and limits: Clones shrinking from day 15 to 85 showed even CD4/CD8 mixes; later expanders tilted CD4+.

The CDR3 loop spans 17 amino acids. Germline CDR1 is LNHNV and CDR2 is YYDKDF (reference sequence). Trimming removed 0 bases at V and 6 bases at J, with 19 bases between. One entry per CDR3 protein results from TCRdb running MiXCR on the 5' RACE reads. The sample holds 250,000 to 350,000 distinct CDR3 sequences; approximately 19% are singletons and the top ten take 20% to 25%. This clonotype appeared a few times. The target antigen is unknown. The sample consisted of PBMCs or a T cell subset sorted from them (not recorded which). This TCR was recovered from a man aged 18 to 30 who had mild COVID-19 (a few samples of this study predate the infection). Cell type and time point are not known. This chain joins TRBV15 and TRBJ2-3; the D gene is possibly TRBD1 (5 bases). The CDR3 DNA reads as TGTGCCACCAGCAGAGATTGGTTTAGAGTGGGGCATGATACGCAGTATTTT. Translated: CATSRDWFRVGHDTQYF.